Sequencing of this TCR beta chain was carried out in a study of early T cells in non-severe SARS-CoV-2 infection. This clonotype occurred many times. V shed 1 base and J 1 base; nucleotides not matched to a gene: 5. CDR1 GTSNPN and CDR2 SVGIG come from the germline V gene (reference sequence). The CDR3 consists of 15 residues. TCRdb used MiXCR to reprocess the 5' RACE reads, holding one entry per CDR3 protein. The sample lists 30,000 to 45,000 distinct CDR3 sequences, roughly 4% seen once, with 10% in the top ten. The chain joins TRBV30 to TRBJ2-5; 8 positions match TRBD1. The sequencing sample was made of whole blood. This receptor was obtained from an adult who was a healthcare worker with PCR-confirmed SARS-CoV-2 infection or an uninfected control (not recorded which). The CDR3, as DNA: TGTGCCTGGAGTGCCGCAGGGGGCCTCCAAGAGACCCAGTACTTC. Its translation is CAWSAAGGLQETQYF.